This entry is about one T cell receptor beta chain. Antigen specificity is unknown. This record comes from a study of untreated major depressive disorder. Profiling relied on immunoSEQ multiplex PCR, and the TCRdb table lists in-frame clones only, not all of them. This table has around 13,000 clones, just over 90% appearing once. The CDR3 is made up of 16 amino acids. Study conclusions and caveats: Compared with controls, depressed patients showed more TRBV05-01 (Vbeta 5.1) usage in CD4+ T cells.

This chain connects TRBV12-2 to TRBJ1-1; whether TRBD1, the table's D call, matches the DNA was not checked. TRBV12-2 is a pseudogene segment. The specimen was CD4+ T cells from PBMCs. This TCR was sampled from a woman younger than 45 with major depressive disorder. The CDR3 spells CASKRSGTGQNTEAFF. The CDR3 region has the DNA TGTGCAAGCAAACGATCCGGGACAGGCCAGAACACTGAAGCTTTCTTT.